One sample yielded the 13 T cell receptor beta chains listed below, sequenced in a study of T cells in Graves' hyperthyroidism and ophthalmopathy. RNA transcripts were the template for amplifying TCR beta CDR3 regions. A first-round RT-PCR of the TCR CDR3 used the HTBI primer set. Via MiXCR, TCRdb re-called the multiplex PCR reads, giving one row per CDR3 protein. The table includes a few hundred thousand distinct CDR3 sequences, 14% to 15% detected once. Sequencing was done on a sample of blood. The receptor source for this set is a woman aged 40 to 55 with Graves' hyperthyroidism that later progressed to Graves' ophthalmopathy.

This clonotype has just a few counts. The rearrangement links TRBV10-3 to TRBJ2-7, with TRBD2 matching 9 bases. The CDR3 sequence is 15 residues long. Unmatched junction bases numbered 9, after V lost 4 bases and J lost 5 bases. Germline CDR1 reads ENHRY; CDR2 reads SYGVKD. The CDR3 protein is CAISGPGLAVDEQYF. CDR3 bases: TGTGCCATCAGTGGTCCGGGACTAGCCGTCGACGAGCAGTACTTC.

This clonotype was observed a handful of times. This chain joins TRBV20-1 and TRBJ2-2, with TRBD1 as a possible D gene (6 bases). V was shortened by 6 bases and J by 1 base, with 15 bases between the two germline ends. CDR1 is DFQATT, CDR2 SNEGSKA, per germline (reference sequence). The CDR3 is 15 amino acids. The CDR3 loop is CSAPGNRVNTGELFF. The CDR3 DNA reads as TGCAGTGCCCCGGGGAACAGGGTGAACACCGGGGAGCTGTTTTTT.

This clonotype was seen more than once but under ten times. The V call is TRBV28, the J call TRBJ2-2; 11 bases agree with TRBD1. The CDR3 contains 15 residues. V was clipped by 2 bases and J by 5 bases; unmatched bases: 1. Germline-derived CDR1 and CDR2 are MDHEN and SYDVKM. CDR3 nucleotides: TGTGCCAGCAGTTTAGGGGACAGGGGGACCGGGGAGCTGTTTTTT. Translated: CASSLGDRGTGELFF.

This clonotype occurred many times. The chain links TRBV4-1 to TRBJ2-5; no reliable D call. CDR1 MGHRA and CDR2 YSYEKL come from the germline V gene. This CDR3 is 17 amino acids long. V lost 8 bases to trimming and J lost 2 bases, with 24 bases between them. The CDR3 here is CASVANKRVLPQETQYF. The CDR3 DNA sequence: TGCGCCAGCGTCGCTAATAAAAGAGTGCTCCCACAAGAGACCCAGTACTTC.

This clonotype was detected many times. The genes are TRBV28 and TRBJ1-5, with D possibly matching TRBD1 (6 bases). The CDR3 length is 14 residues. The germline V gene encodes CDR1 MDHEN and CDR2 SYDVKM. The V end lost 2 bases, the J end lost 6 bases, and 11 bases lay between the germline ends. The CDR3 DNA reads TGTGCCAGCAGTTTAGGGGGGCTTGGTCAGCCCCAGCATTTT. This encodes CASSLGGLGQPQHF.

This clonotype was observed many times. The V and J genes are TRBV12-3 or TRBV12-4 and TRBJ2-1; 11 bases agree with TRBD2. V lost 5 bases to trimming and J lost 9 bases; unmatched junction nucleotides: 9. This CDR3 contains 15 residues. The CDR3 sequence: CASSPSLAGAGEQFF. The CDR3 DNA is TGTGCCAGCAGTCCGTCACTAGCGGGAGCGGGTGAGCAGTTCTTC.

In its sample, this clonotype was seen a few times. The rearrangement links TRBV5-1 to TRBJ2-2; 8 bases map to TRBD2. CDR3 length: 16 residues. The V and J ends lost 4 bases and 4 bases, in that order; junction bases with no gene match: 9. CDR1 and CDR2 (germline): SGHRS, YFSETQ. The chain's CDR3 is CASSPPVAGGTGELFF. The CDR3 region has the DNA TGCGCCAGCAGCCCCCCTGTCGCGGGAGGCACCGGGGAGCTGTTTTTT. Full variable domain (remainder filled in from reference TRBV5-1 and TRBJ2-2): KAGVTQTPRYLIKTRGQQVTLSCSPISGHRSVSWYQQTPGQGLQFLFEYFSETQRNKGNFPGRFSGRQFSNSRSEMNVSTLELGDSALYLCASSPPVAGGTGELFFGEGSRLTVL.

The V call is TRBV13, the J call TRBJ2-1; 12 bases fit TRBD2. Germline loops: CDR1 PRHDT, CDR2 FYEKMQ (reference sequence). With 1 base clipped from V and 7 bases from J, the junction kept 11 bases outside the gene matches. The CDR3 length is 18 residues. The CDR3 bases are TGTGCCAGCAGCTTAGCTGTGGCTAGCGGGAGGGTCAGAAATGAGCAGTTCTTC. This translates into CASSLAVASGRVRNEQFF.

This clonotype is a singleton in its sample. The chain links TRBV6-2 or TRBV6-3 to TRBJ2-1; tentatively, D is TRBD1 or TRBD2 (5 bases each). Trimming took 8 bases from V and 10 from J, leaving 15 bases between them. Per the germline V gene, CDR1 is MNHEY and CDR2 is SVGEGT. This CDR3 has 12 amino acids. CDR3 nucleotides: TGTGCCAGCGGGACGCCGCTGGGGGAGCAGTTCTTC. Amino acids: CASGTPLGEQFF.

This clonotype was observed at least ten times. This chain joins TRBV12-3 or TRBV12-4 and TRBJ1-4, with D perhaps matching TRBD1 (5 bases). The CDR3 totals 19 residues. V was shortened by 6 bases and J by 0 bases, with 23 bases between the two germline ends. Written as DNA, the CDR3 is TGTGCCAGCAGCCCCCACAGGTCTGGATCCACTGCAACTAATGAAAAACTGTTTTTT. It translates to CASSPHRSGSTATNEKLFF.

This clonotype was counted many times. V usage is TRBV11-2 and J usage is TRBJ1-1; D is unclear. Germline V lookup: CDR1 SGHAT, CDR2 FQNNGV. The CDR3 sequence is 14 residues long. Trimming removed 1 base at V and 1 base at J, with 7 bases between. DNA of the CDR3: TGTGCCAGCAGCTTAGTCTATCCGAACACTGAAGCTTTCTTT. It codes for CASSLVYPNTEAFF. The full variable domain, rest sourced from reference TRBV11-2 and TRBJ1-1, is EAGVAQSPRYKIIEKRQSVAFWCNPISGHATLYWYQQILGQGPKLLIQFQNNGVVDDSQLPKDRFSAERLKGVDSTLKIQPAKLEDSAVYLCASSLVYPNTEAFFGQGTRLTVV.

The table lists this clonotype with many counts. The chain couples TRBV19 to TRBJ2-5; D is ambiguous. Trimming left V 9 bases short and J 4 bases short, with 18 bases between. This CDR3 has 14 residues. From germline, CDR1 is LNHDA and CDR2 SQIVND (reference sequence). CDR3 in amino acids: CASPARESRETQYF. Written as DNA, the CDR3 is TGTGCCAGCCCGGCTAGGGAATCTCGAGAGACCCAGTACTTC.

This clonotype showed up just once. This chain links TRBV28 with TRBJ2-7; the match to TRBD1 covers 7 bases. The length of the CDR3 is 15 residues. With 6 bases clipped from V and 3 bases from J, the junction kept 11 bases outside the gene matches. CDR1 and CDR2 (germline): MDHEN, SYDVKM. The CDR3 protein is CASSLARTGDYEQYF. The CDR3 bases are TGTGCCAGCAGCCTCGCTCGGACAGGTGACTACGAGCAGTACTTC.